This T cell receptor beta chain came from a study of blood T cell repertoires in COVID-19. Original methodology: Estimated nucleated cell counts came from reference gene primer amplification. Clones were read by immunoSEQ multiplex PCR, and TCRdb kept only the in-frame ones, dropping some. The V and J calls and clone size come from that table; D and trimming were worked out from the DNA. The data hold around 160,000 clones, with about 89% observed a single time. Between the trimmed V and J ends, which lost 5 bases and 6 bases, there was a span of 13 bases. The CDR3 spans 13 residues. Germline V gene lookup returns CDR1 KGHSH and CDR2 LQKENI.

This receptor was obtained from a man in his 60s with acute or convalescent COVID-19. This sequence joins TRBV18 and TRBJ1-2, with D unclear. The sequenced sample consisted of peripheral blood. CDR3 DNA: TGTGCCAGCTCAAGCGGATCCACAGATGGCTACACCTTC. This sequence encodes CASSSGSTDGYTF.